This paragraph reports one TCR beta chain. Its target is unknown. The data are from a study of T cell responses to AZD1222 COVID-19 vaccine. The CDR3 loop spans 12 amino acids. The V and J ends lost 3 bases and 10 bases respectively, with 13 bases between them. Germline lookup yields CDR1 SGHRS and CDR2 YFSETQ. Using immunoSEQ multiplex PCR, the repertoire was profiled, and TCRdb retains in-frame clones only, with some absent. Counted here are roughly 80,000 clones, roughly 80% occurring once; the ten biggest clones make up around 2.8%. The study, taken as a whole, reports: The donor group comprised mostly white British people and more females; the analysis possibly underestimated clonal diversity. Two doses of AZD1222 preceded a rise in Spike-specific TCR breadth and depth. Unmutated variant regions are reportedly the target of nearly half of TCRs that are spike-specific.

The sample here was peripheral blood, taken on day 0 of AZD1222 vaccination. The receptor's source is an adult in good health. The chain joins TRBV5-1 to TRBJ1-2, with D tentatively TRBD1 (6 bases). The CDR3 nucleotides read TGCGCCAGCAGCTCGTCAGGGGATGACTACACCTTC. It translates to CASSSSGDDYTF.